These T cell receptor beta chains were read from a single sample in a study of T cell responses to AZD1222 COVID-19 vaccine. The assay was immunoSEQ multiplex PCR, and TCRdb's table has in-frame clones only and misses some. The sample records more than 250,000 clones, roughly 93% being singletons. Source: peripheral blood, taken on day 0 of AZD1222 vaccination. These receptors all come from an adult in good health. Both conserved end residues are part of each CDR3. The D gene is left open where the match is weak. Clone size, where shown, is once, few, many, or a class for clones that have expanded.

v_call	d_call	j_call	clone_size	cdr3_nt	cdr3_aa
TRBV2	TRBD1	TRBJ1-4	-	TGTGCCAGCAGCGACAGGGTATGGAATGAAAAACTGTTTTTT	CASSDRVWNEKLFF
TRBV10-3	-	TRBJ2-3	-	TGTGCCATCAGTCGAGAGGGGAGGACAGATACGCAGTATTTT	CAISREGRTDTQYF
TRBV19	-	TRBJ1-1	-	TGTGCCAGTAGCCTGACAGGTTGGACTGAAGCTTTCTTT	CASSLTGWTEAFF
TRBV19	-	TRBJ1-5	-	TGTGCCAGTAGTTCAGTACATGGGGGGATCAATCAGCCCCAGCATTTT	CASSSVHGGINQPQHF
TRBV10-2	-	TRBJ1-3	-	TGCGCCAGCGGGGGGGGGTTCAGCTCTGGAAACACCATATATTTT	CASGGGFSSGNTIYF
TRBV5-1	-	TRBJ1-1	-	TGCGCCAGCAGCCCGCGTGGGCTTCCCACTGAAGCTTTCTTT	CASSPRGLPTEAFF
TRBV4-3	-	TRBJ2-1	-	TGCGCCAGCAGCCAGAACAGGGATTATGAGCAGTTCTTC	CASSQNRDYEQFF
TRBV19	TRBD2	TRBJ2-5	-	TGTGCCAGTAGTATCCGGGGACTAGCGGGAGTGGCAGAGACCCAGTACTTC	CASSIRGLAGVAETQYF
TRBV5-1	TRBD1	TRBJ2-1	-	TGCGCCAGCAGCTACACACCGGGACAGGGAGGCTCCTACAATGAGCAGTTCTTC	CASSYTPGQGGSYNEQFF
TRBV28	TRBD2	TRBJ2-3	-	TGTGCCAGCAGTTTAGTTGCGGGGGTATACGATACGCAGTATTTT	CASSLVAGVYDTQYF
TRBV25-1	-	TRBJ2-2	-	TGTGCCAGCGGGAATCCACTAGGCGGAGGCACCGGGGAGCTGTTTTTT	CASGNPLGGGTGELFF
TRBV5-1	-	TRBJ1-2	-	TGCGCCAGCAGCTTTGAGTCTAACTATGGCTACACCTTC	CASSFESNYGYTF
TRBV28	-	TRBJ2-7	-	TGTGCCAGCAGCTTCCTCCCTGTCGACAGGGAGCAGTACTTC	CASSFLPVDREQYF
TRBV14	-	TRBJ2-1	-	TGTGCCAGCAGCCAAGATAGGTGGAGCTCCTACAATGAGCAGTTCTTC	CASSQDRWSSYNEQFF
TRBV11-2	-	TRBJ2-1	-	TGTGCCAGCGGAGCGATCAATGAGCAGTTCTTC	CASGAINEQFF
TRBV27	-	TRBJ1-1	-	TGTGCCAGCAGCCGCTCGACAGGTCTTTGGGGCACTGAAGCTTTCTTT	CASSRSTGLWGTEAFF
TRBV5-1	TRBD2	TRBJ2-3	-	TGCGCCAGCAGCTTGGAAGGTGGGCGGGGGGAACAGATATATTTT	CASSLEGGRGEQIYF
TRBV21-1	-	TRBJ2-2	-	TGTGCCAGCAGCACATCAGACAGCGATAACACCGGGGAGCTGTTTTTT	CASSTSDSDNTGELFF
TRBV19	-	TRBJ1-5	-	TGTGCCAGTAGGCGAGGGGGGTTGTATAGCAATCAGCCCCAGCATTTT	CASRRGGLYSNQPQHF
TRBV7-9	-	TRBJ1-1	-	TGTGCCAGCAGCGTAGGGGGTAGAGGAAGGAACACTGAAGCTTTCTTT	CASSVGGRGRNTEAFF
TRBV19	-	TRBJ2-2	-	TGTGCCAGTAGTATGGCTACAGACGCCGGGGAGCTGTTTTTT	CASSMATDAGELFF
TRBV2	-	TRBJ2-1	-	TGTGCCAGCAGTGAAGATGGCGGATGGTCCTACAATGAGCAGTTCTTC	CASSEDGGWSYNEQFF
TRBV5-6	-	TRBJ2-6	-	TGTGCCAGCAGCAGACAGGTCTCTGGGGCCAACGTCCTGACTTTC	CASSRQVSGANVLTF
TRBV1	-	TRBJ2-3	-	TGCACCAGCAGGTGGGTAGCGAATACGCAGTATTTT	CTSRWVANTQYF
TRBV28	-	TRBJ1-1	-	TGTGCCAGCAGTTTAGTCGGGGGCGGGACTGAAGCTTTCTTT	CASSLVGGGTEAFF
TRBV18	-	TRBJ1-6	few	TGTGCCAGCTCACCACAGGGGACACCTAGTAATTCACCCCTCCACTTT	CASSPQGTPSNSPLHF
TRBV9	-	TRBJ2-4	-	TGTGCCAGCAGCGTAGGGGTGGAAATAGCCAAAAACATTCAGTACTTC	CASSVGVEIAKNIQYF
TRBV11-2	TRBD2	TRBJ2-7	-	TGTGCCAGCAGCCGACTAGCGGGGGGGCTCCCCTACGAGCAGTACTTC	CASSRLAGGLPYEQYF
TRBV5-1	TRBD1	TRBJ2-7	-	TGCGCCAGCAGTTTTACCGGGACAGACTACGAGCAGTACTTC	CASSFTGTDYEQYF
TRBV11-2	-	TRBJ1-2	-	TGTGCCAGCAGCTTGGGGTCCGCCTATGGCTACACCTTC	CASSLGSAYGYTF
TRBV10-3	TRBD1	TRBJ1-6	few	TGTGCCATCAGTGGGACAGGGAATAATTCACCCCTCCACTTT	CAISGTGNNSPLHF
TRBV18	TRBD1	TRBJ2-3	-	TGTGCCAGCTCAAAGGACAGGGGGACAGATACGCAGTATTTT	CASSKDRGTDTQYF
TRBV7-2	-	TRBJ1-3	-	TGTGCCAGCAGCTTAGGTGGAGTCGGAGGGAACACCATATATTTT	CASSLGGVGGNTIYF
TRBV10-3	-	TRBJ2-7	-	TGTGCCATCAGTGAGTCACCAGGGGCTGGGGTAGGTGTCTACGAGCAGTACTTC	CAISESPGAGVGVYEQYF
TRBV7-9	-	TRBJ2-1	-	TGTGCCAGCAGCTTCGGGGGAGCCTTCGGGCAGTTCTTC	CASSFGGAFGQFF
TRBV29-1	TRBD2	TRBJ2-5	-	TGCAGCGCCGGCGGGGGTAGCGAGACCCAGTACTTC	CSAGGGSETQYF
TRBV5-1	-	TRBJ1-2	-	TGCGCCAGCAGCCCAAACAGGAATCAGGGCTACACCTTC	CASSPNRNQGYTF
TRBV20-1	TRBD1	TRBJ1-1	-	TGCAGTGCTAGTGGGACAGGGCGTGAAGCTTTCTTT	CSASGTGREAFF
TRBV12-3/TRBV12-4	-	TRBJ2-7	-	TGTGCCAGCAGTTTCAGGGCCCCCTACGAGCAGTACTTC	CASSFRAPYEQYF
TRBV10-3	TRBD2	TRBJ2-1	-	TGTGCCAGCCAAGCACAGGGACAACTAGCGGGATTGGAGCAGTTCTTC	CASQAQGQLAGLEQFF
TRBV9	-	TRBJ1-2	-	TGTGCCAGCAGCGTAGACGCTAACTATGGCTACACCTTC	CASSVDANYGYTF
TRBV5-1	TRBD1	TRBJ2-2	-	TGCGCCAGCAGCTGGGACAGCGGATCGAACACCGGGGAGCTGTTTTTT	CASSWDSGSNTGELFF
TRBV7-3	-	TRBJ2-7	-	TGTGCCAGCAGCTTACAGGGAAACTCCTACGAGCAGTACTTC	CASSLQGNSYEQYF
TRBV6-5	-	TRBJ2-5	-	TGTGCCAGCAGCCCCACCCCTTGGTCCTGGGAGACCCAGTACTTC	CASSPTPWSWETQYF
TRBV11-2	TRBD2	TRBJ2-1	-	TGTGCCAGCAGCATAAAGGTACTAGCGCTCTACAATGAGCAGTTCTTC	CASSIKVLALYNEQFF
TRBV5-1	-	TRBJ1-2	-	TGCGCCAGCAGCTTGGGGAGCGGTGATGGCTACACCTTC	CASSLGSGDGYTF
TRBV5-1	TRBD2	TRBJ2-1	-	TGCGCCAGCAGCTCGATAGCGGGAGGGCCGGGTGAGCAGTTCTTC	CASSSIAGGPGEQFF
TRBV27	-	TRBJ2-3	-	TGTGCCAGCACTACCTTGAGGGGCCGTGTCCCAGATACGCAGTATTTT	CASTTLRGRVPDTQYF
TRBV29-1	TRBD2	TRBJ2-3	-	TGCAGCGTTAGAGCGGGAGACGGAGATACGCAGTATTTT	CSVRAGDGDTQYF